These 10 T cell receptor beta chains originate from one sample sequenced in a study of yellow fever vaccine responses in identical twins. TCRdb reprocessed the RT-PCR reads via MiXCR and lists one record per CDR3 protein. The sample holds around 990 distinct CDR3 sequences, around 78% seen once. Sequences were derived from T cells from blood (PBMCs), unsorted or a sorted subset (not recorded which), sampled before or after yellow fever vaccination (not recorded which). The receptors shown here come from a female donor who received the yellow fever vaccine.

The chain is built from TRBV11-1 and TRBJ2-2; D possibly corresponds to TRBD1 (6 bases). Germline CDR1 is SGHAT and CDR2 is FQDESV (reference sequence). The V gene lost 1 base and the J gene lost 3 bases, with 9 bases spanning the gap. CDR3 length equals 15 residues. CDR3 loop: CASSLVTGDTGELFF. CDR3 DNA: TGTGCCAGCAGCTTAGTGACAGGCGACACCGGGGAGCTGTTTTTT.

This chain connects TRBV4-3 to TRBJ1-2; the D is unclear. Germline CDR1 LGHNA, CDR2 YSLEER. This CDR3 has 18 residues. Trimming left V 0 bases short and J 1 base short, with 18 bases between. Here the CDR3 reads CASSQEWGGGEINYGYTF. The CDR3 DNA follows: TGCGCCAGCAGCCAAGAATGGGGTGGTGGGGAAATTAACTATGGCTACACCTTC.

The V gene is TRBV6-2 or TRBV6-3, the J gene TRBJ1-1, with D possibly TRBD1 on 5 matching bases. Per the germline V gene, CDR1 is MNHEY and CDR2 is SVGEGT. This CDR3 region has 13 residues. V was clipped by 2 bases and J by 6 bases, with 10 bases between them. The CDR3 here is CASSYEGFAEAFF. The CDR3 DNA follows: TGTGCCAGCAGTTACGAGGGGTTCGCTGAAGCTTTCTTT.

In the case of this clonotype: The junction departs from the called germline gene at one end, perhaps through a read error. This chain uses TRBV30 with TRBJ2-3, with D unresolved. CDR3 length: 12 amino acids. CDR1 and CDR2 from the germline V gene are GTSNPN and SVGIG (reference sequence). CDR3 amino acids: CAWSPGTDTQYF. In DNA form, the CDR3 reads TGTGCCTGGAGTCCGGGCACGGATACGCAGTATTTT. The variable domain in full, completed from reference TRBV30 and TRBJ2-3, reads SQTIHQWPATLVQPVGSPLSLECTVEGTSNPNLYWYRQAAGRGLQLLFYSVGIGQISSEVPQNLSASRPQDRQFILSSKKLLLSDSGFYLCAWSPGTDTQYFGPGTRLTVL.

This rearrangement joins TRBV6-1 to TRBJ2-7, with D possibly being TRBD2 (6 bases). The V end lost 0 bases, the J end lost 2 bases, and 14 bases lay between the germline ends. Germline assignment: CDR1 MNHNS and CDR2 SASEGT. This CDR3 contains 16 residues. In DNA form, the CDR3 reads TGTGCCAGCAGTGAAGCCTCAAGGGGAGGAACCTACGAGCAGTACTTC. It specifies CASSEASRGGTYEQYF.

The CDR3 sequence: CASSIGHLLGYTF. The DNA for the CDR3 is TGTGCCAGTAGTATCGGACACCTTCTGGGCTACACCTTC. The V gene is TRBV19, the J gene TRBJ1-2, with D possibly TRBD1 on 5 matching bases. The CDR3 loop spans 13 amino acids. The germline V gene encodes CDR1 LNHDA and CDR2 SQIVND (reference sequence). Trimming took 3 bases from V and 8 from J, leaving 13 bases between them.

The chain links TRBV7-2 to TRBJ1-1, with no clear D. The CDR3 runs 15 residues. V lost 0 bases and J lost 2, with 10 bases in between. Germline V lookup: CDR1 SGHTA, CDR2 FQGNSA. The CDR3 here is CASSLAIGGNTEAFF. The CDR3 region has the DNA TGTGCCAGCAGCTTAGCGATAGGAGGAAACACTGAAGCTTTCTTT.

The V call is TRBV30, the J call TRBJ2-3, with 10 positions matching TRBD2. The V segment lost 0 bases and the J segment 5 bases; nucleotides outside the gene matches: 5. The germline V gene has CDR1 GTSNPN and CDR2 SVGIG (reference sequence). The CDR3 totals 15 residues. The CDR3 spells CAWSVVAGGLDTQYF. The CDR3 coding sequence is TGTGCCTGGAGTGTGGTAGCGGGGGGTTTAGATACGCAGTATTTT. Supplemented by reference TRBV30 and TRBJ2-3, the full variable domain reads SQTIHQWPATLVQPVGSPLSLECTVEGTSNPNLYWYRQAAGRGLQLLFYSVGIGQISSEVPQNLSASRPQDRQFILSSKKLLLSDSGFYLCAWSVVAGGLDTQYFGPGTRLTVL.

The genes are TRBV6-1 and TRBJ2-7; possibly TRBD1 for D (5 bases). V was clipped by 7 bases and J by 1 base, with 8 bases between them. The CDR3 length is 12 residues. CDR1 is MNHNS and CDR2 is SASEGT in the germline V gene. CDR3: CASNQGSYEQYV. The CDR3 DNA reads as TGTGCCAGCAACCAGGGTTCCTACGAGCAGTACGTC.

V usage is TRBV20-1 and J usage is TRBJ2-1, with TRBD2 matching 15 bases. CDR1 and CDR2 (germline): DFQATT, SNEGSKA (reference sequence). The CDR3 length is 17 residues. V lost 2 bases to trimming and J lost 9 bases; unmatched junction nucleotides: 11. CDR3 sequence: CSARIPEGLAGGSEQFF. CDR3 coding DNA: TGCAGTGCTAGAATCCCCGAGGGACTAGCGGGAGGAAGTGAGCAGTTCTTC.